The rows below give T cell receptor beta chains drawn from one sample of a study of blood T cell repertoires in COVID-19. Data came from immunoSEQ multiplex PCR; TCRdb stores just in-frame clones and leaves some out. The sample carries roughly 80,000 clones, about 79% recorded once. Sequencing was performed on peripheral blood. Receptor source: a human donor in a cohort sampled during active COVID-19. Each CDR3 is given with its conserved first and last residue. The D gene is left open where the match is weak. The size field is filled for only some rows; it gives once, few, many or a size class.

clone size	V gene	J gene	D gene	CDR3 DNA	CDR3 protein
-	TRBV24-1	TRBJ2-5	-	TGTGCCACCAGTGATACAGGGAGGGGGGAAGAGACCCAGTACTTC	CATSDTGRGEETQYF
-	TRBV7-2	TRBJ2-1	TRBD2	TGTGCCAGCAGTATCGGGGGGGGCCCATACAATGAGCAGTTCTTC	CASSIGGGPYNEQFF
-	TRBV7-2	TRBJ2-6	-	TGTGCCAGCAGCTTAGCTGGGCTGGGGGCCAACGTCCTGACTTTC	CASSLAGLGANVLTF
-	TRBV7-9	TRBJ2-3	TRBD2	TGTGCCAGCAGCCCCACTAGCGGGAGGACTAAAGATACGCAGTATTTT	CASSPTSGRTKDTQYF
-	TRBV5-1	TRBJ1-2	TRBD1	TGCGCCAGCATCTCGCGGACAGGGGATAAGTATGGCTACACCTTC	CASISRTGDKYGYTF
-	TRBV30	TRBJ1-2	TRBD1	TGTGCCTGGAGTGTAGTAGGAGGGGGCGTTGGCTACACCTTC	CAWSVVGGGVGYTF
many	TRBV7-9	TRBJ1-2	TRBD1	TGTGCCAGCAGCTTAGAAGGGGGCGCCTGGGATGGCTACACCTTC	CASSLEGGAWDGYTF
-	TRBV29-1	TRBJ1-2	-	TGCAGCGTTGGATGGAGGTTGGAGGGCTACACCTTC	CSVGWRLEGYTF
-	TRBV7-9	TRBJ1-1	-	TGTGCCAGCAGCTTTTATGGAGGGGAGAACACTGAAGCTTTCTTT	CASSFYGGENTEAFF
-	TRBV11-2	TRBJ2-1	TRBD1	TGTGCCAGCAGCTTTTGGGACAGGGGAACAGGAAATGAGCAGTTCTTC	CASSFWDRGTGNEQFF
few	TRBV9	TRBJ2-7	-	TGTGCCAGCAGCAGGGGGACCAGTAGATTTCCCGAGCAGTACTTC	CASSRGTSRFPEQYF
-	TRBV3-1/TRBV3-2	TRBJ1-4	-	TGTGCCAGCAGCCAAGGCGAGGCCGGTGAAAAACTGTTTTTT	CASSQGEAGEKLFF
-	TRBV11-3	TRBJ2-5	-	TGTGCCAGCGAGGCGGTGTACCAAGAGACCCAGTACTTC	CASEAVYQETQYF
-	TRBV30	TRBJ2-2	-	TGTGCCTGCCTGGGGGGAATCTCTCGGCGGGGCCGGGGCGGGGAGCTGTTTTTT	CACLGGISRRGRGGELFF
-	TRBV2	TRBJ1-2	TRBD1	TGTGCCAGCACCGACACGGACAGGGGTTGGGGTGGCTACACCTTC	CASTDTDRGWGGYTF
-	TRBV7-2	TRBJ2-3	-	TGTGCCAGCAGCTCCGGGTCCACGTTAGATACGCAGTATTTT	CASSSGSTLDTQYF
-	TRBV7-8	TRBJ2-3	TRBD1	TGTGCCATCACGACCTCGGGGACAGCGCAGTATTTT	CAITTSGTAQYF
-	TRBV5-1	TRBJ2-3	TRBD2	TGCGCCAGCAGCTTCTTATCAGCGGGGGGGCCCGGATCTAGCACAGATACGCAGTATTTT	CASSFLSAGGPGSSTDTQYF
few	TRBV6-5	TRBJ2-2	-	TGTGCCAGCAGTTACGACAGATCGAACACCGGGGAGCTGTTTTTT	CASSYDRSNTGELFF
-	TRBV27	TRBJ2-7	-	TGTGCCAGCAGTTCCGGCTCCTACGAGCAGTACTTC	CASSSGSYEQYF
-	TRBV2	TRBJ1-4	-	TGTGCCAGCAGTGAATGGAGTGCAACTAATGAAAAACTGTTTTTT	CASSEWSATNEKLFF
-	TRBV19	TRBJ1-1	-	TGTGCCACCTTATCGAACACTGAAGCTTTCTTT	CATLSNTEAFF
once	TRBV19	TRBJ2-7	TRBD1	TGTGCCAGTAGTACTACAGGGGGCGCCGAGCAGTACTTC	CASSTTGGAEQYF
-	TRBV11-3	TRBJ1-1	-	TGTGCCAGCAGCCCGGTGAACACTGAAGCTTTCTTT	CASSPVNTEAFF
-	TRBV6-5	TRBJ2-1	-	TGTGCCAGCAGCCCCCAGCCAGGCGCAAATGAGCAGTTCTTC	CASSPQPGANEQFF
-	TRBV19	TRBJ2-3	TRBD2	TGTGCCAGTAGCCCGGGACTAGCGGGGGCAGATACGCAGTATTTT	CASSPGLAGADTQYF
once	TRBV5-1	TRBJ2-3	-	TGCGCCAGCAGCCCCCCCACAGGGTTCTCTAGCACAGATACGCAGTATTTT	CASSPPTGFSSTDTQYF
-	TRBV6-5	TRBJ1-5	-	TGTGCCAGCAGCGACGGGGGAGGCAGCAATCAGCCCCAGCATTTT	CASSDGGGSNQPQHF
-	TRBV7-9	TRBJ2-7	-	TGTGCCAGCAGCTCCCGCCGGGACACCTACGAGCAGTACTTC	CASSSRRDTYEQYF
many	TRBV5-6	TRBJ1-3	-	TGTGCCAGCAGCCGCCCCAGCTCTGGAAACACCATATATTTT	CASSRPSSGNTIYF
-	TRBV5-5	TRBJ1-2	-	TGTGCCAGCAGCTGGGACACCTACTATGGCTACACCTTC	CASSWDTYYGYTF
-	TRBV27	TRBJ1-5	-	TGTGCCAGCAGTTTAATAGGCAATCAGCCCCAGCATTTT	CASSLIGNQPQHF
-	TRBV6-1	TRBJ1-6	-	TGTGCCAGCAGTGAGGCAGGGTTCGCACCCCTCCACTTT	CASSEAGFAPLHF
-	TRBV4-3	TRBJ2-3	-	TGCGCCAGCAGCCAGGGGGACATCACAGATACGCAGTATTTT	CASSQGDITDTQYF
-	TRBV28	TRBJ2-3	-	TGTGCCAGCAGTTTGAGGCTCACAGATACGCAGTATTTT	CASSLRLTDTQYF
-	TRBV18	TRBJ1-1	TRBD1	TGTGCCAGCTCAACTACGGGACAGGGGGGCACTGAAGCTTTCTTT	CASSTTGQGGTEAFF
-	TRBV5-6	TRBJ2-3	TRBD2	TGTGCCAGCAGCCCAAGGAGCGGGGAACGGTCTAGCACAGATACGCAGTATTTT	CASSPRSGERSSTDTQYF
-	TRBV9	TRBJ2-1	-	TGTGCCAGCAGCGTAGGCAGGGATCTTGAGCAGTTCTTC	CASSVGRDLEQFF
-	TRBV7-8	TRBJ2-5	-	TGTGCCAGCGATCCCAGGGCTAGCGCCGGGGGAGGAGAGACCCAGTACTTC	CASDPRASAGGGETQYF
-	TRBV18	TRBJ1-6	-	TGTGCCAGCTCACCCCATTCTATCGGTTATTCACCCCTCCACTTT	CASSPHSIGYSPLHF
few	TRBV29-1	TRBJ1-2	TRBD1	TGCAGCGTTGATCCGGGGACAGGGGGCTTCGGCTATGGCTACACCTTC	CSVDPGTGGFGYGYTF
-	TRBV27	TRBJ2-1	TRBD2	TGTGCCAGCAGCCCCTCCGGACTAGCGGCCTACAATGAGCAGTTCTTC	CASSPSGLAAYNEQFF
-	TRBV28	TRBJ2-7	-	TGTGCCAGCAGTTTATGGGACAGCTCCTACGAGCAGTACTTC	CASSLWDSSYEQYF
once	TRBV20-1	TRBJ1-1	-	TGCAGTGCTTATAAGAACACTGAAGCTTTCTTT	CSAYKNTEAFF
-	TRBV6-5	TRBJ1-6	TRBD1	TGTGCCAGCAGGTCGGACAGGGATTCACCCCTCCACTTT	CASRSDRDSPLHF
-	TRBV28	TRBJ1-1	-	TGTGCCAGCAGTATCGTCCCGCGGACTGAAGCTTTCTTT	CASSIVPRTEAFF
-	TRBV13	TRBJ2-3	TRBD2	TGTGCCAGCAGCACCCCGACTAGCGGGGGAAGGGATACGCAGTATTTT	CASSTPTSGGRDTQYF
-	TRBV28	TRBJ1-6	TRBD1	TGTGCCAGCAGTGACAAGGACAGGGGGAATTCACCCCTCCACTTT	CASSDKDRGNSPLHF
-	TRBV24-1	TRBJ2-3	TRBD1	TGTGCCACCAGTGCCCCGGGACAGGGTCTGGATACGCAGTATTTT	CATSAPGQGLDTQYF
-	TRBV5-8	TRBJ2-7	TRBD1	TGTGCCAGCAGCCCAAGGACAGGACCCTACGAGCAGTACTTC	CASSPRTGPYEQYF